This T cell receptor beta chain was captured in a study of blood T cell repertoires in COVID-19. About the study: Material from acute and convalescent COVID-19 was sourced from the United States, Italy and Spain. T cells, B-cell-depleted T cells, or PBMCs supplied cDNA or gDNA.

Under the authors' procedure: Cell counts per sample came from amplifying reference gene primers. The assay was immunoSEQ multiplex PCR, and TCRdb's table has in-frame clones only and misses some. That table is the source of V, J and clone size, and D and trimming were worked out from the DNA. The profile shows around 140,000 clones, about 89% of them singletons. CDR1 is WNHNN and CDR2 is SYGVQD in the germline V gene (reference sequence). V was pared by 0 bases and J by 3 bases, with 5 bases of the junction left unmatched. This CDR3 is built from 16 residues. The receptor's source is a middle-aged man with active or convalescent COVID-19. V is TRBV10-1 and J is TRBJ2-3; 8 nucleotides align to TRBD2. Sample: peripheral blood. The CDR3 loop reads CASSESLASGTDTQYF. The CDR3, as DNA: TGCGCCAGCAGTGAGTCGTTGGCTAGCGGGACAGATACGCAGTATTTT.